The sequence of this T cell receptor beta chain was determined in a study of T-cell reconstitution after alpha-beta-depleted transplantation in children. This clonotype turned up a few times. The V end lost 6 bases, the J end lost 6 bases, and 24 bases lay between the germline ends. This CDR3 has 17 residues. CDR1 and CDR2 (germline): ENHRY, SYGVKD. The TCRbeta library was prepared with unique molecular identifiers. TCRdb re-derived calls from the PCR reads in MiXCR, one entry per CDR3 protein. The table shows 500,000 to 600,000 distinct CDR3 sequences, with 32% occurring only once. The source material was PBMCs from the stem cell graft donor, sampled from the stem cell graft. The chain carries TRBV10-3 and TRBJ2-1; a weak D match, TRBD2 (6 bases). This TCR was sampled from a human donor who donated a stem cell graft to a child with aplastic anemia. CDR3 protein: CAISQLDGTFLLNEQFF. The CDR3 nucleotides read TGTGCCATCAGCCAGTTGGACGGGACTTTCCTTCTCAATGAGCAGTTCTTC.